What follows are 15 T cell receptor beta chains derived from one specimen sequenced in a study of the immune and genomic landscape of osteosarcoma (dated by TCRdb to the early 2020s). The method was the immunoSEQ multiplex PCR assay. Imported from immuneACCESS, the table was reduced by TCRdb to in-frame sequences with V and J called. These copies leave out some clones; in studies compared against another copy, an unresolved V gene accounts for under half, and the cause of the remainder is not known. Here the sample has around 2,700 clones; 72% occur a single time. The ten largest clones capture approximately 15% of the sample. Specimen: tumor tissue from a local recurrence in the femur. The sample's cell subset or site label is to be understood as: locally recurrent osteosarcoma tumor. The source of these receptors is a man younger than 35 with osteosarcoma. The age is the age at diagnosis.

Note on this clone: The identical CDR3 is also encoded by other nucleotide sequences in the sample. The chain combines TRBV29-1 with TRBJ1-3; TRBD1 might be the D (5 bases). The CDR3 is 13 residues long. With 6 bases removed from V and 0 bases from J, the gap between germline ends came to 9 bases. Germline V lookup: CDR1 SQVTM, CDR2 ANQGSEA. The CDR3 sequence: CSVGLSSGNTIYF. The CDR3 DNA reads as TGCAGCGTGGGACTTAGCTCTGGAAACACCATATATTTT. The full variable domain, completed using reference TRBV29-1 and TRBJ1-3, is SAVISQKPSRDICQRGTSLTIQCQVDSQVTMMFWYRQQPGQSLTLIATANQGSEATYESGFVIDKFPISRPNLTFSTLTVSNMSPEDSSIYLCSVGLSSGNTIYFGEGSWLTVV.

The chain combines TRBV7-9 with TRBJ1-5, with a possible D match to TRBD1 (5 bases). The CDR3 runs 15 residues. CDR1 is SEHNR, CDR2 FQNEAQ, per germline (reference sequence). Trimming took off 5 bases at V and 8 bases at J, with 19 bases between the two ends. The CDR3, as DNA: TGTGCCAGCAGCCCAGCGGGCGGGACCGGGGAGCCCCAGCATTTT. Translated: CASSPAGGTGEPQHF.

In regard to this clone: Compared with germline, one end of the junction differs, possibly owing to a read error. DNA for the CDR3: TGTGCTAGCAGCCTCTCCGAGCGCAATGAGCAGTTCTTC. It translates to CASSLSERNEQFF. The chain recombines TRBV7-7 with TRBJ2-1; D not resolved. CDR3 length: 13 amino acids. Germline CDR1 reads SSHAT; CDR2 reads FNYEAQ (reference sequence). The variable domain in full, with the rest retrieved from reference TRBV7-7 and TRBJ2-1, is GAGVSQSPRYKVTKRGQDVTLRCDPISSHATLYWYQQALGQGPEFLTYFNYEAQPDKSGLPSDRFSAERPEGSISTLTIQRTEQRDSAMYRCASSLSERNEQFFGPGTRLTVL.

J is TRBJ1-1 and V is TRBV19; possibly TRBD1 for D (5 bases). The CDR3 consists of 14 residues. In germline, CDR1 is LNHDA, CDR2 SQIVND (reference sequence). Trimming took 1 base from V and 5 from J, leaving 11 bases between them. DNA of the CDR3: TGTGCCAGTAGTATAGGACAGCCTGGGACTGAAGCTTTCTTT. Its protein product is CASSIGQPGTEAFF. The full variable domain, completed using reference TRBV19 and TRBJ1-1, is DGGITQSPKYLFRKEGQNVTLSCEQNLNHDAMYWYRQDPGQGLRLIYYSQIVNDFQKGDIAEGYSVSREKKESFPLTVTSAQKNPTAFYLCASSIGQPGTEAFFGQGTRLTVV.

CDR3 coding DNA: TGTGCCAGCAGACCCCAGGGGACTGAAGCTTTCTTT. Residues: CASRPQGTEAFF. V and J are TRBV7-9 and TRBJ1-1; possible D gene TRBD1, 6 bases. CDR3 length equals 12 residues. The germline gives CDR1 SEHNR, CDR2 FQNEAQ (reference sequence). The V end was cut by 6 bases, the J end by 5 bases, with 10 bases between.

The rearrangement joins TRBV6-1 to TRBJ2-2; D ambiguous. The CDR3 has 14 amino acids. V was trimmed by 7 bases and J by 0 bases, leaving 9 bases between them. The germline gives CDR1 MNHNS, CDR2 SASEGT. CDR3 in amino acids: CASILGTNTGELFF. DNA of the CDR3: TGTGCCAGCATTCTTGGCACGAACACCGGGGAGCTGTTTTTT.

V is TRBV10-2 and J is TRBJ1-1; tentatively, D is TRBD1 (6 bases). In germline, CDR1 is WSHSY, CDR2 SAAADI. The CDR3 extends over 12 amino acids. V was trimmed by 10 bases and J by 8 bases, leaving 17 bases between them. CDR3 protein: CAIKKGGTEAFF. In DNA, the CDR3 is TGCGCCATAAAAAAAGGGGGGACAGAAGCTTTCTTT.

This clone has just a few counts. The V gene is TRBV19, the J gene TRBJ2-7; maybe TRBD2 (6 bases). Trimming removed 3 bases at V and 1 base at J, with 13 bases between. Germline V CDR1 and CDR2: LNHDA, SQIVND (reference sequence). This CDR3 has 15 residues. CDR3 region: CASSILLGGSYEQYF. In DNA, the CDR3 is TGTGCCAGTAGTATTCTATTAGGAGGGTCCTACGAGCAGTACTTC.

This clone appeared a single time. One junction end disagrees with the germline gene, perhaps due to a read error. V is TRBV7-9 and J is TRBJ2-3, with D unresolved. Germline CDR1 reads SEHNR; CDR2 reads FQNEAQ (reference sequence). The CDR3 runs to 11 residues. The CDR3 is CASSSLGFRHF. The CDR3 DNA follows: TGTGCCAGCAGCTCCCTGGGGTTTCGACATTTT.

This chain connects TRBV27 to TRBJ2-2; D not certain. Trimming pared 3 bases from V and 4 bases from J, leaving 9 bases between. This CDR3 has 14 amino acids. CDR1 and CDR2 from the germline V gene are MNHEY and SMNVEV (reference sequence). CDR3 loop: CASSFGRTTGELFF. DNA for the CDR3: TGTGCCAGCAGTTTTGGTAGGACCACCGGGGAGCTGTTTTTT.

The rearrangement links TRBV7-6 to TRBJ2-7; D assignment may be TRBD1 or TRBD2 (6 bases each). From germline, CDR1 is SGHVS and CDR2 FNYEAQ. The CDR3 length is 19 residues. Deletions cut 3 bases from V and 1 base from J, with 25 bases between. DNA for the CDR3: TGTGCCAGCAGCTTGTACAGTGGGACCTACCAAGGGGGGTCCTACGAGCAGTACTTC. Translation: CASSLYSGTYQGGSYEQYF. The whole variable domain, remainder taken from reference TRBV7-6 and TRBJ2-7, is GAGVSQSPRYKVTKRGQDVALRCDPISGHVSLYWYRQALGQGPEFLTYFNYEAQQDKSGLPNDRFSAERPEGSISTLTIQRTEQRDSAMYRCASSLYSGTYQGGSYEQYFGPGTRLTVT.

The chain recombines TRBV5-1 with TRBJ2-1, with 10 bases matching TRBD2. The CDR3 runs to 15 residues. J gave up 8 bases and V 7 bases, and 12 bases lay outside the gene matches. Germline V gene sequence: CDR1 SGHRS, CDR2 YFSETQ. The DNA of the CDR3 is TGCGCCAGCGGACCCGCTAGCGGGAGTTTCGATGAGCAGTTCTTC. Translated: CASGPASGSFDEQFF.

V gene TRBV19 combines with J gene TRBJ1-5; D gene unclear. The germline V gene has CDR1 LNHDA and CDR2 SQIVND (reference sequence). The CDR3 length is 14 residues. The germline V and J ends were trimmed by 7 bases and 2 bases, with 12 bases remaining between them. CDR3 sequence (DNA): TGTGCCAGTACGGAGGGTTGGGGCAATCAGCCCCAGCATTTT. Translated: CASTEGWGNQPQHF.

The rearrangement links TRBV7-8 to TRBJ2-5; D is unclear. CDR3 length: 13 residues. V was shortened by 1 base and J by 1 base, with 4 bases between the two germline ends. Germline assignment: CDR1 SGHVS and CDR2 FQNEAQ. CDR3 coding DNA: TGTGCCAGCAGCTTAGGCAGCCAAGAGACCCAGTACTTC. Amino acids: CASSLGSQETQYF.

The chain employs TRBV18 and TRBJ2-6; D is perhaps TRBD1 (6 bases). The CDR3 spans 18 residues. Per the germline V gene, CDR1 is KGHSH and CDR2 is LQKENI. Trimming cost V 3 bases and J 1 base, with 16 bases left between them. Here the CDR3 DNA reads TGTGCCAGCTCACCGACGACAGGCACCAGATCTGGGGCCAACGTCCTGACTTTC. Translated: CASSPTTGTRSGANVLTF.